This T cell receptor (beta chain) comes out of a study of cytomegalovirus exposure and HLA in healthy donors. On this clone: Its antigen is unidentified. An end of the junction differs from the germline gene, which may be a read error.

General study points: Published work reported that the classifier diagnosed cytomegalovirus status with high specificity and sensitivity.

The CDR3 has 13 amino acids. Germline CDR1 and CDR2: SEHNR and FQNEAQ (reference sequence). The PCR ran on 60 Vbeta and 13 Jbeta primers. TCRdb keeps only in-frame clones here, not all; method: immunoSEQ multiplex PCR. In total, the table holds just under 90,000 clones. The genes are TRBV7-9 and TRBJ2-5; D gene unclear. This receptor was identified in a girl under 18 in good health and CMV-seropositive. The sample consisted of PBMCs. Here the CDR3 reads CASRLAVEETQYF. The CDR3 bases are TGTGCCAGCAGGTTAGCCGTTGAAGAGACCCAGTACTTC.